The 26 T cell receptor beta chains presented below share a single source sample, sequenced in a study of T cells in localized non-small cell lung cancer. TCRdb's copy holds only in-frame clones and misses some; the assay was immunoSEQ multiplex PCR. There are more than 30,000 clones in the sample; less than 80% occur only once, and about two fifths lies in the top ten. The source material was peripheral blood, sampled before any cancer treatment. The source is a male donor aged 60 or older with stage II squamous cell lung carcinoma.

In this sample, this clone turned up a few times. In DNA form, the CDR3 reads TGTGCCATCCGGAAGGACAGGGAATCTAACTATGGCTACACCTTC. Translating gives CAIRKDRESNYGYTF. The V and J genes are TRBV10-3 and TRBJ1-2; 8 bases fit TRBD1. Germline V gene data show CDR1 as ENHRY and CDR2 as SYGVKD. This CDR3 region has 15 residues. J lost 0 bases, V lost 8 bases, and 8 bases had no gene match.

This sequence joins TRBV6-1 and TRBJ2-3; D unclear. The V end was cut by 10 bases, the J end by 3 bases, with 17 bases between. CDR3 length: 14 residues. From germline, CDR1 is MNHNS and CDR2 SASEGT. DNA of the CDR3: TGTGCCACAAAGGCCCAGGACGGGACAGATACGCAGTATTTT. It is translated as CATKAQDGTDTQYF.

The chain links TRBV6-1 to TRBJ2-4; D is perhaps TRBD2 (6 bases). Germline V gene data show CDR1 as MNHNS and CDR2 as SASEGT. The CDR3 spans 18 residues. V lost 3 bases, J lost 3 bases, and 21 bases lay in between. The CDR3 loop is CASSDGGRIKGIKNIQYF. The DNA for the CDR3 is TGTGCCAGCAGTGACGGGGGACGTATTAAAGGGATCAAAAACATTCAGTACTTC.

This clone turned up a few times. The CDR3 region has the DNA TGTGCCAGCAGCGCTACGACAGGGAAAACTGAAGCTTTCTTT. Encoded protein: CASSATTGKTEAFF. The rearrangement joins TRBV9 to TRBJ1-1, with 7 nucleotides matching TRBD1. Germline assignment: CDR1 SGDLS and CDR2 YYNGEE. The CDR3 is made up of 14 amino acids. Trimming at V came to 3 bases and at J to 5 bases, leaving 7 bases not matched to a gene.

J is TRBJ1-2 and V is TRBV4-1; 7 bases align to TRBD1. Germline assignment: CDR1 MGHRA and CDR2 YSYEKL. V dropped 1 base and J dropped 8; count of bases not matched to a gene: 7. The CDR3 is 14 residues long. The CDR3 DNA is TGCGCCAGCAGCCAAGCCGGAGGGGGCGAAGGCTACACCTTC. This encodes CASSQAGGGEGYTF.

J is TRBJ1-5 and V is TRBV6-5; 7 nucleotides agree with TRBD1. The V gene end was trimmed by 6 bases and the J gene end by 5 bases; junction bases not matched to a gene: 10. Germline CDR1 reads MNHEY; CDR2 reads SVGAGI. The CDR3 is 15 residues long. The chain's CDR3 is CASSLRGGPYQPQHF. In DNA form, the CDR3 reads TGTGCCAGCAGCCTCCGAGGGGGCCCCTATCAGCCCCAGCATTTT.

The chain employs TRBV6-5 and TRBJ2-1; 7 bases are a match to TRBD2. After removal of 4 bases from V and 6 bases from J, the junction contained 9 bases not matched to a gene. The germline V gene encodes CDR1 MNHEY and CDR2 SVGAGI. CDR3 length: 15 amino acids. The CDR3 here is CASSSSLGRANEQFF. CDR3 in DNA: TGTGCCAGCAGTTCGAGTTTGGGGAGGGCCAATGAGCAGTTCTTC.

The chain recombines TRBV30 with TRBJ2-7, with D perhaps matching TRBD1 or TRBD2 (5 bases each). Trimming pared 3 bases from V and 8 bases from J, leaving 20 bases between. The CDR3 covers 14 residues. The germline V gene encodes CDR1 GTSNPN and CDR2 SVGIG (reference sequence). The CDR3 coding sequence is TGTGCCTGGAGCCCAGGGTTGGGGGACGATCAGCAGTACTTC. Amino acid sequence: CAWSPGLGDDQQYF.

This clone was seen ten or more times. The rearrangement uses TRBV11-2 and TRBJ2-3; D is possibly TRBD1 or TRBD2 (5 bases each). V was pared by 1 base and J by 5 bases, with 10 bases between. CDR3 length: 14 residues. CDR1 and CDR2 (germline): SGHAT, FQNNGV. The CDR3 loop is CASSLGGAVDTQYF. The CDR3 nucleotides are TGTGCCAGCAGCTTAGGAGGGGCGGTAGATACGCAGTATTTT.

CDR3 coding DNA: TGTGCCAGCAGCTTAATTCCCTTACCCACCGGGGAGCTGTTTTTT. This translates into CASSLIPLPTGELFF. The chain is built from TRBV7-3 and TRBJ2-2, with D unclear. CDR1 SGHTA and CDR2 FQGTGA come from the germline V gene. This CDR3 has 15 residues. Trimming stripped 1 base from V and 4 bases from J, with 10 bases between. Full variable domain (remainder filled in from reference TRBV7-3 and TRBJ2-2): GAGVSQTPSNKVTEKGKYVELRCDPISGHTALYWYRQSLGQGPEFLIYFQGTGAADDSGLPNDRFFAVRPEGSVSTLKIQRTERGDSAVYLCASSLIPLPTGELFFGEGSRLTVL.

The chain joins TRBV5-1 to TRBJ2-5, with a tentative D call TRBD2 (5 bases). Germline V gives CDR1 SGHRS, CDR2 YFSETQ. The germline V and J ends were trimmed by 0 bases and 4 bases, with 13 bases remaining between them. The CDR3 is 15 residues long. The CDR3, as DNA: TGCGCCAGCAGCTTGGCCCTCGTTGGAGGAGAGACCCAGTACTTC. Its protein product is CASSLALVGGETQYF.

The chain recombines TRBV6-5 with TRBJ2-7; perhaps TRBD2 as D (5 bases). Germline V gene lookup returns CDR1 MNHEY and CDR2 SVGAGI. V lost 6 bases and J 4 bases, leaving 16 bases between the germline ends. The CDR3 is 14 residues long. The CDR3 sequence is CASRDTGINYEQYF. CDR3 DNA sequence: TGTGCCAGCAGGGATACCGGGATAAATTACGAGCAGTACTTC.

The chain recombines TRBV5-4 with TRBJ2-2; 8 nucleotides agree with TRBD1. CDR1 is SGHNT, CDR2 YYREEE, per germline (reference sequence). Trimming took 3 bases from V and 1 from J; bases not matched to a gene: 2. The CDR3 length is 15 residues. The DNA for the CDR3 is TGTGCCAGCAGCTCCGGGACAGGGAACACCGGGGAGCTGTTTTTT. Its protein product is CASSSGTGNTGELFF.

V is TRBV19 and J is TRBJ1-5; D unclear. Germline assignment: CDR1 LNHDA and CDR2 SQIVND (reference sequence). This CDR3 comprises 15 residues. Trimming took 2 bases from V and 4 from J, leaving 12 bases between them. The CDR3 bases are TGTGCCAGTAGTATAAGAGGGCACAATAATCAGCCCCAGCATTTT. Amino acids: CASSIRGHNNQPQHF.

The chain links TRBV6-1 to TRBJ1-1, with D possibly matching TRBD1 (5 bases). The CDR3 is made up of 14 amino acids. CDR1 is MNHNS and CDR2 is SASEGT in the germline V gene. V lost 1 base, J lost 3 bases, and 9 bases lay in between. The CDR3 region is CASSEGTGHTEAFF. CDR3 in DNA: TGTGCCAGCAGTGAAGGGACGGGGCACACTGAAGCTTTCTTT.

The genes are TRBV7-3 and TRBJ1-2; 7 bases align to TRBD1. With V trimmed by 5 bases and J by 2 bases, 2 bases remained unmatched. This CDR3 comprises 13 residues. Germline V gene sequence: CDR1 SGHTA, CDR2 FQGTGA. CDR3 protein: CASSPGQNYGYTF. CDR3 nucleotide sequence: TGTGCCAGCAGCCCGGGACAGAACTATGGCTACACCTTC.

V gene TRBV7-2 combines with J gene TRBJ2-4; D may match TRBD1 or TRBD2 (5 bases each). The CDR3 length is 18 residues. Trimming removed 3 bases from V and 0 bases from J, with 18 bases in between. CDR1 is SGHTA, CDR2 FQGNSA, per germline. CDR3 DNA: TGTGCCAGCAGCTTTGGGGGTGGCAACCAACTAGCCAAAAACATTCAGTACTTC. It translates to CASSFGGGNQLAKNIQYF.

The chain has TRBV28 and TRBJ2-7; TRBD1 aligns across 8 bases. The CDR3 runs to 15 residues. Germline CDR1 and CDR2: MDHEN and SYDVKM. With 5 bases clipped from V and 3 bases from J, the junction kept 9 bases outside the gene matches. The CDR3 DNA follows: TGTGCCAGCAGTGCCTCGACAGGGGCGGACTACGAGCAGTACTTC. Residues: CASSASTGADYEQYF. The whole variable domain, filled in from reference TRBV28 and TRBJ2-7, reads DVKVTQSSRYLVKRTGEKVFLECVQDMDHENMFWYRQDPGLGLRLIYFSYDVKMKEKGDIPEGYSVSREKKERFSLILESASTNQTSMYLCASSASTGADYEQYFGPGTRLTVT.

DNA of the CDR3: TGTGCCAGCAGCTTATCTAGGTACGAGCAGTACTTC. Translation gives CASSLSRYEQYF. The rearrangement links TRBV7-2 to TRBJ2-7; no firm D call. CDR1 SGHTA and CDR2 FQGNSA come from the germline V gene. This CDR3 is built from 12 residues. Trimming left V 2 bases short and J 4 bases short, with 6 bases between. Based on the CDR3 plus reference TRBV7-2 and TRBJ2-7, the full variable domain is GAGVSQSPSNKVTEKGKDVELRCDPISGHTALYWYRQSLGQGLEFLIYFQGNSAPDKSGLPSDRFSAERTGGSVSTLTIQRTQQEDSAVYLCASSLSRYEQYFGPGTRLTVT.

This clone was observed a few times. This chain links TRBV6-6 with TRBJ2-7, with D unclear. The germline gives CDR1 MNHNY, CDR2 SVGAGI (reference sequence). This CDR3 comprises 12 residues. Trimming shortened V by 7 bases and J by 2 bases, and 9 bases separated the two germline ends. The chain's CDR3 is CASTPGPYEQYF. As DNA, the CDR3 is TGTGCCAGCACCCCCGGGCCCTACGAGCAGTACTTC.

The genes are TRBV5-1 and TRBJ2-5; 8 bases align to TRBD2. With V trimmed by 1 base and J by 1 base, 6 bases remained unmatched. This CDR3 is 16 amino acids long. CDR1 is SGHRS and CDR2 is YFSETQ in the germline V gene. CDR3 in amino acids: CASSLRAGVIQETQYF. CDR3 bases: TGCGCCAGCAGCTTGAGAGCGGGAGTCATCCAAGAGACCCAGTACTTC.

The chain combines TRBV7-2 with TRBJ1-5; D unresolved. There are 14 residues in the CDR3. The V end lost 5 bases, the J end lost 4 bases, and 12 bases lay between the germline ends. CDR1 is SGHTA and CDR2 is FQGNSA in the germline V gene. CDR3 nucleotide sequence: TGTGCCAGCAGCCCAAACCTTTCGAATCAGCCCCAGCATTTT. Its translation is CASSPNLSNQPQHF. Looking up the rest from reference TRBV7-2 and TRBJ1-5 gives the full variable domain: GAGVSQSPSNKVTEKGKDVELRCDPISGHTALYWYRQSLGQGLEFLIYFQGNSAPDKSGLPSDRFSAERTGGSVSTLTIQRTQQEDSAVYLCASSPNLSNQPQHFGDGTRLSIL.

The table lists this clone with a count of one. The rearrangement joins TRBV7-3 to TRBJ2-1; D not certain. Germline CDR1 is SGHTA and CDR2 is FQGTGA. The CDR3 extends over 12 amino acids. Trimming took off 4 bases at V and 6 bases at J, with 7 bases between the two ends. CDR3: CASSSAANEQFF. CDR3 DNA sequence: TGTGCCAGCAGCTCCGCCGCCAATGAGCAGTTCTTC.

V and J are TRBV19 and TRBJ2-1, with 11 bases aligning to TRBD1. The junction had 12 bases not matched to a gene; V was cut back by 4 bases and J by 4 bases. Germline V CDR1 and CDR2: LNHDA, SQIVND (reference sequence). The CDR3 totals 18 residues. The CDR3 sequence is CASSTIPGQGVGYNEQFF. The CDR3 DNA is TGTGCCAGTAGTACCATCCCGGGACAGGGGGTAGGGTACAATGAGCAGTTCTTC.

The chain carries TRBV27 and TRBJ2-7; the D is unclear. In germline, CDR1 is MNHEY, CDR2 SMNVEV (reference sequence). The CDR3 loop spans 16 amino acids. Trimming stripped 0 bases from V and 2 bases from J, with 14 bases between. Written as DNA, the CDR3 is TGTGCCAGCAGTTTATCCCAGGAAGCAATAACCTACGAGCAGTACTTC. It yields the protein CASSLSQEAITYEQYF.

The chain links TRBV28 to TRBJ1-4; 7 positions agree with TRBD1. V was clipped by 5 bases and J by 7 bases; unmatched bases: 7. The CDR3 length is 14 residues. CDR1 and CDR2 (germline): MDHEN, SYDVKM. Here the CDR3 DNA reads TGTGCCAGCAGTCGATCTGCAGGGGGTGAAAAACTGTTTTTT. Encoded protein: CASSRSAGGEKLFF.